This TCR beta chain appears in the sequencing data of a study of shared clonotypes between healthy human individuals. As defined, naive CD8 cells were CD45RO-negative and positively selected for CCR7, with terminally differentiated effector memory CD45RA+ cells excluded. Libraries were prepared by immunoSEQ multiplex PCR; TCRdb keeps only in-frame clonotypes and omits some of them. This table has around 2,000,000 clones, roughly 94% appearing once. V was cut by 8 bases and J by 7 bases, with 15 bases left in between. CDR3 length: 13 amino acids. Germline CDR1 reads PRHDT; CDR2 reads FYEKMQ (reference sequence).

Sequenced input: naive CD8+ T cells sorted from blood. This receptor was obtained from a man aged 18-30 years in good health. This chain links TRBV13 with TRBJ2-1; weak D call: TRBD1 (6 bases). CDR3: CASGSRGFNEQFF. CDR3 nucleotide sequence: TGTGCCAGCGGTAGCAGGGGTTTTAATGAGCAGTTCTTC.